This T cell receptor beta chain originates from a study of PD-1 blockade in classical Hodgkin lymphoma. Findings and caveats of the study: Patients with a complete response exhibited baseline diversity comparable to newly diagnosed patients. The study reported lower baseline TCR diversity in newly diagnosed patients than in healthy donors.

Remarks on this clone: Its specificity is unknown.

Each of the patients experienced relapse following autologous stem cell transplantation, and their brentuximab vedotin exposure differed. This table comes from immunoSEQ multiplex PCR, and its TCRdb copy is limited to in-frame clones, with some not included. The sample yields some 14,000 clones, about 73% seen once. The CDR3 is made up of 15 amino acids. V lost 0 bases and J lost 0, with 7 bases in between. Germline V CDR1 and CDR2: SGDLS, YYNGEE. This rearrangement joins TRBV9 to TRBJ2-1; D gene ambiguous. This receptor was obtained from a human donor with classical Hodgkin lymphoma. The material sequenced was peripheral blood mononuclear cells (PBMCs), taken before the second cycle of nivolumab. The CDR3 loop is CASSVEGNSYNEQFF. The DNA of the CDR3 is TGTGCCAGCAGCGTAGAGGGAAACTCCTACAATGAGCAGTTCTTC.